The sequence of this TCR beta chain was determined in a study of CD8 T cells in ankylosing spondylitis. Findings and caveats of the study: A CD8+ phenotype characterized the disease-linked clones, which were relatively rare in peripheral blood. Reportedly, disease-linked clones are significantly enriched in ankylosing spondylitis patients' matched synovial fluid. Ankylosing spondylitis blood seemed to carry a telltale TCR beta motif made of about 8 highly homologous variants.

By quantitative 5'-RACE with molecular barcodes, the TCR beta libraries were made. In TCRdb, the 5' RACE reads were re-called with MiXCR into one record per CDR3 protein. The table has 100,000 to 150,000 distinct CDR3 sequences, over 7% seen once. This clonotype occurred many times. Its cognate antigen is unknown. What was sequenced was blood, either unsorted or a sorted T cell fraction (not recorded which). The TCR originated in a male donor with ankylosing spondylitis or in good health (not recorded which).

The CDR3 protein is CSAIRLVLEQYF. The CDR3 DNA reads TGCAGTGCTATCAGACTCGTCCTGGAGCAGTACTTC. V gene TRBV20-1 combines with J gene TRBJ2-7; no definite D call. Deletions cut 4 bases from V and 7 bases from J, with 14 bases between. CDR1 DFQATT and CDR2 SNEGSKA come from the germline V gene (reference sequence). There are 12 residues in the CDR3.